This T cell receptor (beta chain) was obtained from a study of blood T cells in healthy people across ages. With a J-beta primer mix and a sample-barcoded 5' primer, a second PCR ran roughly 6 to 11 cycles. TCRdb re-called the 5' RACE reads through MiXCR, storing one row per CDR3 protein. This table holds some 800,000 distinct CDR3 sequences, approximately 25% found once. In the case of this clonotype: The antigen is undetermined.

Overall study findings and caveats: Age showed a roughly linear inverse relationship with TCR beta diversity per million T cells. Expanded clonotype changes were possibly confounded by unknown donor CMV status.

V shed 6 bases and J 6 bases; nucleotides not matched to a gene: 8. Germline V lookup: CDR1 SNHLY, CDR2 FYNNEI. This CDR3 contains 14 residues. These records were also assigned to another study, of T cells of mothers and their children.

What was sequenced was blood. The clonotype was recovered from a boy between 10 and 17 years old in good health. The chain joins TRBV2 to TRBJ2-7, with 10 bases aligning to TRBD1. This CDR3 is CASSIGTGVGEQYF. The DNA of the CDR3 is TGTGCCAGCAGCATCGGGACAGGGGTGGGCGAGCAGTACTTC.